Described below is a single TCR beta chain sequence and its context. What it recognizes is unknown. The source of the sample is a study of identical twins. Points from the study as a whole: Memory repertoires lacked the insertion deficit that abundant cord blood beta clonotypes showed. For monozygotic twins, models underestimated out-of-frame TCR alpha sharing.

Unmatched junction bases numbered 6, after V lost 5 bases and J lost 6 bases. Germline CDR1 SNHLY, CDR2 FYNNEI. The CDR3 runs to 14 residues. TCRdb called the 5' RACE reads again in MiXCR, with one record for every CDR3 protein. The table includes some 710,000 distinct CDR3 sequences, over 5% detected once. Each donor (without exception) was a healthy Caucasian. This TCR derives from a man younger than 35 in good health. The chain recombines TRBV2 with TRBJ2-1, with 8 bases aligning to TRBD2. The specimen was naive T cells sorted from blood. CDR3 sequence (DNA): TGTGCCAGCAGTCGCCGACTAGCGAGCAATGAGCAGTTCTTC. The encoded protein is CASSRRLASNEQFF.